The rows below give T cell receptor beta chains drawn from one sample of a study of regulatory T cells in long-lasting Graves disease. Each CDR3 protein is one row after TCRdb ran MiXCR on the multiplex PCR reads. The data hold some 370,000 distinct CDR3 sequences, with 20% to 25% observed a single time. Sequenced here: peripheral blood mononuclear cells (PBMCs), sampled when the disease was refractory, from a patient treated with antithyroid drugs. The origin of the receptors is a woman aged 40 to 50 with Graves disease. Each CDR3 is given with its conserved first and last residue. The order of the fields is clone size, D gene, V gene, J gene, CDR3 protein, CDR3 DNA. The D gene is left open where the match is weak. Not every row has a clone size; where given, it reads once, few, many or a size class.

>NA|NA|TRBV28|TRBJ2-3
CASSLGGAGTQYF
TGTGCCAGCAGTTTAGGAGGCGCAGGTACGCAGTATTTT
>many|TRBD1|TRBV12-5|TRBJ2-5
CASGRTGDGGETQYF
TGTGCTAGTGGACGGACAGGGGACGGGGGGGAGACCCAGTACTTC
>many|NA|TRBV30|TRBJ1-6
CACNSPLHF
TGTGCCTGTAATTCACCCCTCCACTTT
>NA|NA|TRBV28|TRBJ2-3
CASSLRNTQYF
TGTGCCAGCAGCCTCCGCAATACGCAGTATTTT
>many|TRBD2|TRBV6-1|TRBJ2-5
CASTHWASGDQETQYF
TGTGCCAGCACCCACTGGGCTAGCGGAGATCAAGAGACCCAGTACTTC
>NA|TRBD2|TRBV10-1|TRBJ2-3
CASSGRLAGVGTDTQYF
TGCGCCAGCAGTGGTCGGCTAGCGGGAGTTGGGACAGATACGCAGTATTTT
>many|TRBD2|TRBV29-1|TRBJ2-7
CSVGGSNRPYEQYF
TGCAGCGTCGGCGGGAGTAACCGCCCCTACGAGCAGTACTTC
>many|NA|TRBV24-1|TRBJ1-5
CATSDGLGPQHF
TGTGCCACCAGTGACGGCCTTGGGCCCCAGCATTTT
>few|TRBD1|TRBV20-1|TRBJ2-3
CSARLQGRTDTQYF
TGCAGTGCTAGACTACAGGGGAGAACAGATACGCAGTATTTT
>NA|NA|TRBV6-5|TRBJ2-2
CASSYSLGGGELFF
TGTGCCAGCAGTTACTCGTTGGGGGGAGGGGAGCTGTTTTTT
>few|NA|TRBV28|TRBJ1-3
CASSPPHGSGNTIYF
TGTGCCAGCAGCCCCCCCCATGGTTCTGGAAACACCATATATTTT
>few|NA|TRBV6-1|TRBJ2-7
CASSLLAREQYF
TGTGCCAGCAGCCTGCTAGCACGGGAGCAGTACTTC
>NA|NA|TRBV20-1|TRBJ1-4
CSARDFWSSEKLFF
TGCAGTGCTAGAGATTTTTGGAGTTCTGAAAAACTGTTTTTT
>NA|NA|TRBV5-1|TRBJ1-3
CASSLLDAASGNTIYF
TGCGCCAGCAGCTTGCTGGACGCGGCCTCTGGAAACACCATATATTTT
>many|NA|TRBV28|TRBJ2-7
CASSFWQSSYEQYF
TGTGCCAGCAGTTTCTGGCAGAGCTCCTACGAGCAGTACTTC
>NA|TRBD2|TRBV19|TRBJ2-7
CASRASGYYSYEQCF
TGTGCCAGTAGGGCTAGCGGTTACTATTCCTACGAGCAGTGCTTC
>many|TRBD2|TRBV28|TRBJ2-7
CASSASSLAGVPYF
TGTGCCAGCAGTGCCTCCTCCCTAGCGGGAGTGCCGTACTTC
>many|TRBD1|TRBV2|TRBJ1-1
CASTGGQGISEAFF
TGTGCCAGCACCGGCGGACAGGGGATATCTGAAGCTTTCTTT
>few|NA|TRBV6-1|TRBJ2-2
CASSRGLPNTGELFF
TGTGCCAGCAGTCGAGGACTACCGAACACCGGGGAGCTGTTTTTT
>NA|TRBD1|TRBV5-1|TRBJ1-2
CASSRGQGEGYTF
TGCGCCAGCAGCCGGGGACAGGGGGAAGGCTACACCTTC
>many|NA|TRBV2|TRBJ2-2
CASSGDSTGELFF
TGTGCCAGCAGTGGTGACAGCACCGGGGAGCTGTTTTTT
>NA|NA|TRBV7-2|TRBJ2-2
CASSPHPLGELFF
TGTGCCAGCAGCCCCCACCCCCTCGGGGAGCTGTTTTTT
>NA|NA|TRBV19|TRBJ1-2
CASSIDSLSGTRGNGYTF
TGTGCCAGTAGTATAGATTCGCTTTCCGGGACCAGAGGAAATGGCTACACCTTC
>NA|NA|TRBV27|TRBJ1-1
CASSLSRLNGAFF
TGTGCCAGCAGTTTATCTCGACTGAATGGGGCTTTCTTT
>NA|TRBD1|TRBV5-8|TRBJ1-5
CASSADRGQQPQHF
TGTGCCAGCAGTGCGGACAGGGGGCAACAGCCCCAACATTTT
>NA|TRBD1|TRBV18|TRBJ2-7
CASSPRDRENEQYF
TGTGCCAGCTCACCCCGGGACAGGGAAAACGAGCAGTACTTC
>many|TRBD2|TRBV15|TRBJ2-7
CATSRSIAGRDEQYF
TGTGCCACCAGCAGATCCATAGCGGGACGGGACGAGCAGTACTTC
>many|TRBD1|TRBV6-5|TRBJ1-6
CASSSQTGARTRSYNSPLHF
TGTGCCAGCAGTTCCCAGACAGGGGCGCGGACCAGGTCCTATAATTCACCCCTCCACTTT
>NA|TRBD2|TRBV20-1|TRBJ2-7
CSASGLAGGGIYEQYF
TGCAGTGCTTCGGGACTAGCGGGAGGCGGTATCTACGAGCAGTACTTC
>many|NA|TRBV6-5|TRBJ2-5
CASSYTDRKSETQYF
TGTGCCAGCAGTTACACAGACCGTAAGTCGGAGACCCAGTACTTC
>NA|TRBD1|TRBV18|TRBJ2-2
CASSPPQGVRNTGELSF
TGTGCCAGCTCACCACCTCAGGGGGTCCGGAACACCGGGGAGCTGTCTTTT
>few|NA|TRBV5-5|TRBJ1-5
CASSLYEKTRKRPQHF
TGTGCCAGCAGTCTCTACGAAAAAACTCGAAAAAGGCCCCAGCATTTT
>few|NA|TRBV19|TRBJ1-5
CASSYTGANQPQHF
TGTGCCAGTAGTTATACGGGGGCTAATCAGCCCCAGCATTTT
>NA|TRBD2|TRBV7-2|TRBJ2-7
CASSLPGLAGGRHEQYF
TGTGCCAGCAGCCTACCGGGACTAGCGGGAGGAAGGCACGAGCAGTACTTC
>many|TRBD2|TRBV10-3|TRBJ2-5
CATLGLAGAQETQYF
TGTGCCACCTTGGGACTAGCGGGAGCCCAAGAGACCCAGTACTTC
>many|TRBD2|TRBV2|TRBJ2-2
CASSPGTSAEGDTGELFF
TGTGCCAGCAGTCCCGGGACTAGCGCCGAGGGTGACACCGGGGAGCTGTTTTTT
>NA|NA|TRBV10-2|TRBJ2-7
CASSEGTQEYEQYF
TGCGCCAGCAGTGAGGGGACACAGGAGTACGAGCAGTACTTC
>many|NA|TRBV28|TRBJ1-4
CATYTGVKREKLFF
TGTGCCACCTACACCGGGGTCAAGAGGGAAAAACTGTTTTTT
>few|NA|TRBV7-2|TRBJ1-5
CASSKRAGGMDNQPQHF
TGTGCCAGCAGCAAGCGAGCGGGCGGCATGGACAATCAGCCCCAGCATTTT
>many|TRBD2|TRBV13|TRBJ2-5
CASSVRLAGEETQYF
TGTGCCAGCAGCGTACGACTAGCGGGAGAAGAGACCCAGTACTTC
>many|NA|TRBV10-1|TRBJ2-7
CAISRGVTYEQYF
TGCGCCATCTCAAGGGGGGTTACCTACGAGCAGTACTTC